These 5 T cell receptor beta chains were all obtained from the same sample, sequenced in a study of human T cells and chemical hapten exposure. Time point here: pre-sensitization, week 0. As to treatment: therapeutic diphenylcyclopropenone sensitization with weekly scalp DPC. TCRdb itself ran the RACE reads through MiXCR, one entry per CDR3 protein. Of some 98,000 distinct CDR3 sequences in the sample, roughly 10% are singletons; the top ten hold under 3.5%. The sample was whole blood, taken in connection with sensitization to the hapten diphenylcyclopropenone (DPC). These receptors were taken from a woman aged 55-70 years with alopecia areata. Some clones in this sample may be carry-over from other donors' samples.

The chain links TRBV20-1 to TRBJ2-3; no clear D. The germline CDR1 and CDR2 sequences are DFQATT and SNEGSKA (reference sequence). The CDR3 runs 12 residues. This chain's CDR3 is CSLQSLTDTQYF. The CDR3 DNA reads TGCAGCCTACAGTCCCTCACAGATACGCAGTATTTT.

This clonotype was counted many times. CDR3 residues: CASSEIGGLSGNTIYF. CDR3 bases: TGTGCCAGCAGTGAGATAGGGGGCCTCTCTGGAAACACCATATATTTT. The chain is built from TRBV2 and TRBJ1-3; 7 bases are shared with TRBD1. In germline, CDR1 is SNHLY, CDR2 FYNNEI. V gave up 3 bases and J gave up 0 bases; unmatched junction bases: 5. CDR3 length equals 16 residues.

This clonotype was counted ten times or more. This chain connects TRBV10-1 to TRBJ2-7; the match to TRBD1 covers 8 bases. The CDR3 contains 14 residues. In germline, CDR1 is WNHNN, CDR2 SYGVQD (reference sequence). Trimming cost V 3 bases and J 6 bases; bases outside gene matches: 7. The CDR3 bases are TGCGCCAGCAGTGACGCCGGGACAGGACGCGAGCAGTACTTC. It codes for CASSDAGTGREQYF.

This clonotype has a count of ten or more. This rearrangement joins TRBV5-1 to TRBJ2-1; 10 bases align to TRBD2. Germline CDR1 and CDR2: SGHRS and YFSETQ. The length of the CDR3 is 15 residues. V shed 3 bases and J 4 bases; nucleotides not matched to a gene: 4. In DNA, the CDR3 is TGCGCCAGCAGCTGGACTAGCGGCGGATACAATGAGCAGTTCTTC. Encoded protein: CASSWTSGGYNEQFF.

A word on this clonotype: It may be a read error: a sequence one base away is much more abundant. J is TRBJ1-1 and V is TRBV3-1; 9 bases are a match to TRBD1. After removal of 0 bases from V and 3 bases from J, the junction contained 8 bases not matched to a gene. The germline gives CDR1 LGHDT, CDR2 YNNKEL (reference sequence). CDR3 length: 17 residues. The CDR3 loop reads CASSQERGQGLYTEAFF. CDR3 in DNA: TGTGCCAGCAGCCAAGAAAGGGGACAGGGCCTTTACACTGAAGCTTTCTTT.